This T cell receptor beta chain came from a study of CXCR3-negative and CXCR3-positive naive CD8 T cells. General observations from the study: Higher TRB CDR3 hydrophobicity marked CXCR3-positive naive cells relative to CXCR3-negative naive cells.

The CDR3 totals 14 residues. The germline V gene has CDR1 MDHEN and CDR2 SYDVKM. The study made its TRB cDNA libraries by 5' RACE, adding UMI labels. TCRdb reprocessed the 5' RACE reads and keeps a single row for each CDR3 protein, giving no DNA. The data show some 120,000 distinct CDR3 sequences, and the top ten clones hold just over 0.35%. As concerns this clonotype: Its antigen is unknown.

The chain is built from TRBV28 and TRBJ2-3. This clonotype was sampled from a human donor in good health. Some clones in this sample may be carry-over from other donors' samples. Input material: naive CXCR3+ CD8+ T cells from blood. Subset specified: CD45RO-CCR7+CD27+CD95- naive CD8+ T cells expressing CXCR3 (TNR3+). Here the CDR3 reads CASSLVPGTDTQYF. Full variable domain (rest looked up from reference TRBV28 and TRBJ2-3): DVKVTQSSRYLVKRTGEKVFLECVQDMDHENMFWYRQDPGLGLRLIYFSYDVKMKEKGDIPEGYSVSREKKERFSLILESASTNQTSMYLCASSLVPGTDTQYFGPGTRLTVL.